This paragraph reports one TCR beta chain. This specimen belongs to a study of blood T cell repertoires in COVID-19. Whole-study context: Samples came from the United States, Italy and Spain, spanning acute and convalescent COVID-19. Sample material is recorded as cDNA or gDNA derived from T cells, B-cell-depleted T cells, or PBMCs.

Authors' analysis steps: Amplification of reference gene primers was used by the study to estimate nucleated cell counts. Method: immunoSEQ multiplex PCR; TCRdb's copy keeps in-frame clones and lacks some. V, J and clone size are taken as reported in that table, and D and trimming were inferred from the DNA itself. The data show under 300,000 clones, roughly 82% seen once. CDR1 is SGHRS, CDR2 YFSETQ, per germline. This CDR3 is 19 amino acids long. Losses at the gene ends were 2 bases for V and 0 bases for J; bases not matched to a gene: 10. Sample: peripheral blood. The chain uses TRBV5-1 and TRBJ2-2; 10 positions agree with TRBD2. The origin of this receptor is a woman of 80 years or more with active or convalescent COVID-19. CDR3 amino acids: CASSFPLAGERANTGELFF. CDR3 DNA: TGCGCCAGCAGCTTCCCGCTAGCGGGGGAGCGCGCGAACACCGGGGAGCTGTTTTTT.